The 4 T cell receptor beta chains given below trace back to one sample, sequenced in a study of cytomegalovirus exposure and HLA in healthy donors. Vbeta (60) and Jbeta (13) primers were used in the PCR. Clones were sequenced by immunoSEQ multiplex PCR, and TCRdb holds only the in-frame ones, with some missing. This table holds 200,000 to 300,000 clones, about 81% found once. Sequenced input: PBMCs. These receptors originate from a woman aged 40 to 55 in good health and CMV-seropositive.

The chain combines TRBV28 with TRBJ2-3; TRBD1 is a possible D gene (5 bases). The CDR3 has 14 residues. Trimming took off 2 bases at V and 7 bases at J, with 13 bases between the two ends. Germline V lookup: CDR1 MDHEN, CDR2 SYDVKM. CDR3 nucleotide sequence: TGTGCCAGCAGTTTAAGCCAGGGATGGAATACGCAGTATTTT. It encodes CASSLSQGWNTQYF.

This chain links TRBV9 with TRBJ1-2; 7 bases agree with TRBD1. The V gene's germline CDR1 is SGDLS and CDR2 YYNGEE. Unmatched junction bases numbered 8, after V lost 0 bases and J lost 0 bases. This CDR3 contains 17 residues. CDR3 in amino acids: CASSVATDRVANYGYTF. The DNA for the CDR3 is TGTGCCAGCAGCGTAGCTACAGACAGGGTGGCTAACTATGGCTACACCTTC.

This sequence joins TRBV11-3 and TRBJ1-2, with 7 positions matching TRBD1. The CDR3 spans 13 residues. Germline V gene sequence: CDR1 SGHNT, CDR2 YENEEA. The J segment lost 6 bases and the V segment lost 1 base, leaving 2 bases of the junction unmatched. CDR3 coding DNA: TGTGCCAGCAGCTTAGGACAGGGCGATGGCTACACCTTC. It specifies CASSLGQGDGYTF.

This clone was seen only a few times. V gene TRBV19 combines with J gene TRBJ1-5, with D possibly matching TRBD1 (5 bases). Trimming shortened V by 2 bases and J by 5 bases, and 16 bases separated the two germline ends. Germline CDR1 reads LNHDA; CDR2 reads SQIVND (reference sequence). This CDR3 contains 16 residues. The CDR3 sequence is CASSISWAGGYQPQHF. As DNA, the CDR3 is TGTGCCAGTAGTATATCCTGGGCGGGGGGGTATCAGCCCCAGCATTTT.